The 30 T cell receptor beta chains given below trace back to one sample, sequenced in a study of T cell repertoires in cytomegalovirus infection. Antigens for these TCRs are unknown. From the reads, TCRdb called clonotypes with MiXCR, one entry per CDR3 protein. The sample holds about 360,000 distinct CDR3 sequences, about 35% seen once. Material: cultured PBMCs, obtained from culture after CMV antigen stimulation. These receptors all stem from a human donor in good health (CMV status not recorded). Some clones in this sample may be carry-over from other donors' samples.

V usage is TRBV5-1 and J usage is TRBJ1-1; no firm D call. There are 16 residues in the CDR3. Germline V gene lookup returns CDR1 SGHRS and CDR2 YFSETQ. V was clipped by 1 base and J by 0 bases, with 13 bases between them. In DNA form, the CDR3 reads TGCGCCAGCAGCTTGAACCGAATACGGATGAACACTGAAGCTTTCTTT. It yields the protein CASSLNRIRMNTEAFF.

The chain employs TRBV7-9 and TRBJ2-6; possible D gene TRBD2, 6 bases. The germline V gene has CDR1 SEHNR and CDR2 FQNEAQ (reference sequence). CDR3 length: 16 residues. The germline V and J ends were trimmed by 5 bases and 2 bases, with 13 bases remaining between them. CDR3 residues: CASSPGGIPGANVLTF. For the CDR3, the DNA is TGTGCCAGCAGCCCTGGGGGGATACCTGGGGCCAACGTCCTGACTTTC.

This clonotype was observed at least ten times. The rearrangement uses TRBV7-2 and TRBJ2-3; 14 bases align to TRBD2. The CDR3 spans 16 residues. V dropped 7 bases and J dropped 5; count of bases not matched to a gene: 8. Germline-derived CDR1 and CDR2 are SGHTA and FQGNSA. The CDR3 DNA reads as TGTGCCAGCACCCAAGGGACTAGCGGGAGTGGAGATACGCAGTATTTT. Amino acids: CASTQGTSGSGDTQYF.

V usage is TRBV2 and J usage is TRBJ2-1; 7 nucleotides agree with TRBD2. Germline V gene data show CDR1 as SNHLY and CDR2 as FYNNEI. The CDR3 is 13 amino acids. The trim removed 7 bases at V and 5 bases at J, leaving 5 bases unmatched. The CDR3, as DNA: TGTGCCAGCAAATCTAGCGGAGACAATGAGCAGTTCTTC. It specifies CASKSSGDNEQFF.

At least ten counts were recorded for this clonotype. The chain has TRBV7-2 and TRBJ2-7; 7 bases align to TRBD1. The V segment lost 2 bases and the J segment 3 bases; nucleotides outside the gene matches: 1. This CDR3 contains 13 residues. Germline CDR1 is SGHTA and CDR2 is FQGNSA. The CDR3 bases are TGTGCCAGCAGCTTACAGGGGGTCTACGAGCAGTACTTC. Protein product: CASSLQGVYEQYF.

A remark on this clonotype: This sequence may be a read error, since a much larger clone differs from it by one base. Because it lacks the conserved phenylalanine or tryptophan at the end, this CDR3 is likely a read error. V and J are TRBV7-2 and TRBJ2-5; D is unclear. Germline V gene sequence: CDR1 SGHTA, CDR2 FQGNSA. Trimming took 4 bases from V and 3 from J, leaving 9 bases between them. This CDR3 has 13 residues. In nucleotides, the CDR3 is TGTGCCAGCAGCTCTCATATCAAAGAGACCCAGTACTTG. Its translation is CASSSHIKETQYL.

This clonotype was seen more than once but under ten times. The V call is TRBV6-5, the J call TRBJ2-3; D gene ambiguous. This CDR3 is built from 14 residues. V lost 2 bases and J lost 4, with 10 bases in between. From germline, CDR1 is MNHEY and CDR2 SVGAGI. The CDR3 spells CASSYRVAADTQYF. DNA for the CDR3: TGTGCCAGCAGTTACAGGGTAGCCGCAGATACGCAGTATTTT.

This sequence joins TRBV29-1 and TRBJ2-4; either TRBD1 or TRBD2 may supply D (5 bases each). V was pared by 4 bases and J by 7 bases, with 23 bases between. The germline V gene encodes CDR1 SQVTM and CDR2 ANQGSEA. This CDR3 is 16 amino acids long. CDR3 sequence (DNA): TGCAGCGTTGTGTCATTCGAAAGAATTGAGGGGAACATTCAGTACTTC. This gives the protein CSVVSFERIEGNIQYF.

The chain is built from TRBV14 and TRBJ2-3; no clear D gene. The CDR3 is made up of 16 amino acids. Trimming removed 1 base at V and 5 bases at J, with 16 bases between. Germline-derived CDR1 and CDR2 are SGHDN and FVKESK. CDR3 region: CASSQVTGLVGDTQYF. The CDR3 coding sequence is TGTGCCAGCAGCCAAGTAACCGGGTTGGTCGGAGATACGCAGTATTTT.

The rearrangement links TRBV10-3 to TRBJ2-1; 13 bases align to TRBD2. The CDR3 is 16 residues long. In germline, CDR1 is ENHRY, CDR2 SYGVKD. V was clipped by 7 bases and J by 1 base; unmatched bases: 4. In DNA, the CDR3 is TGTGCCATCACTATGACTAGCGGGAGGTCCTACAATGAGCAGTTCTTC. Amino acids: CAITMTSGRSYNEQFF.

This clonotype was picked up a small number of times. The rearrangement links TRBV10-3 to TRBJ2-3; unclear D gene. The V end lost 7 bases, the J end lost 0 bases, and 5 bases lay between the germline ends. This CDR3 region has 12 residues. Per the germline V gene, CDR1 is ENHRY and CDR2 is SYGVKD. The CDR3 here is CAITDSTDTQYF. The CDR3 DNA reads TGTGCCATCACTGACAGCACAGATACGCAGTATTTT.

V usage is TRBV7-6 and J usage is TRBJ2-7, with 8 bases identical to TRBD1. There are 13 residues in the CDR3. The junction had 5 bases not matched to a gene; V was cut back by 5 bases and J by 5 bases. Germline CDR1 is SGHVS and CDR2 is FNYEAQ. CDR3 coding DNA: TGTGCCAGCAGCATGGGGACAGGTAACGAGCAGTACTTC. Translated: CASSMGTGNEQYF. Full variable domain (rest looked up from reference TRBV7-6 and TRBJ2-7): GAGVSQSPRYKVTKRGQDVALRCDPISGHVSLYWYRQALGQGPEFLTYFNYEAQQDKSGLPNDRFSAERPEGSISTLTIQRTEQRDSAMYRCASSMGTGNEQYFGPGTRLTVT.

This clonotype was found a few times. J is TRBJ1-1 and V is TRBV4-1, with D perhaps matching TRBD1 (5 bases). V was shortened by 1 base and J by 7 bases, with 7 bases between the two germline ends. Looked up from germline, CDR1 is MGHRA and CDR2 is YSYEKL. The CDR3 totals 12 residues. The CDR3 DNA follows: TGCGCCAGCAGCCAAGGGCAGGGTGAAGCTTTCTTT. It encodes CASSQGQGEAFF.

The chain employs TRBV7-2 and TRBJ2-3; D is ambiguous. The CDR3 extends over 16 amino acids. The germline V and J ends were trimmed by 5 bases and 5 bases, with 20 bases remaining between them. Germline assignment: CDR1 SGHTA and CDR2 FQGNSA. The CDR3 bases are TGTGCCAGCAGCCTTCCCCACCATCACATTGTAGATACGCAGTATTTT. This codes for CASSLPHHHIVDTQYF.

This clonotype was counted between two and nine times. The DNA of the CDR3 is TGCGCCAGCAGCCAAGGTTTAGCGGGAGTTCACACCGGGGAGCTGTTTTTT. Translating it yields CASSQGLAGVHTGELFF. The chain has TRBV4-1 and TRBJ2-2; 9 nucleotides line up with TRBD2. Trimming cost V 1 base and J 3 bases; bases outside gene matches: 6. CDR1 is MGHRA, CDR2 YSYEKL, per germline. This CDR3 region has 17 residues.

This clonotype was seen only a few times. This rearrangement joins TRBV7-2 to TRBJ1-3; a weak D match, TRBD1 (5 bases). V shed 2 bases and J shed 4 bases, with 9 bases lying between them. Per the germline V gene, CDR1 is SGHTA and CDR2 is FQGNSA. The length of the CDR3 is 14 residues. The CDR3 here is CASSLQAGGNTIYF. DNA for the CDR3: TGTGCCAGCAGCTTACAGGCAGGGGGAAACACCATATATTTT.

V and J are TRBV7-2 and TRBJ2-3; TRBD2 agrees at 9 bases. Germline trimming cut 1 base from V and 6 bases from J; bases unmatched to any gene: 8. Germline CDR1 is SGHTA and CDR2 is FQGNSA. This CDR3 is 16 amino acids long. The CDR3 DNA sequence: TGTGCCAGCAGCTTAGTGGTAGCGGGAGTGTTGGATACGCAGTATTTT. Protein product: CASSLVVAGVLDTQYF. The complete variable domain, with remaining parts taken from reference TRBV7-2 and TRBJ2-3, reads GAGVSQSPSNKVTEKGKDVELRCDPISGHTALYWYRQSLGQGLEFLIYFQGNSAPDKSGLPSDRFSAERTGGSVSTLTIQRTQQEDSAVYLCASSLVVAGVLDTQYFGPGTRLTVL.

This clonotype has more than one count but fewer than ten. This chain uses TRBV19 with TRBJ2-7; D call uncertain. In germline, CDR1 is LNHDA, CDR2 SQIVND (reference sequence). This CDR3 is 13 amino acids long. Trimming took 3 bases from V and 2 from J, leaving 8 bases between them. This chain's CDR3 is CASSISRTYEQYF. In nucleotides, the CDR3 is TGTGCCAGTAGTATTTCTCGGACCTACGAGCAGTACTTC.

The rearrangement links TRBV5-6 to TRBJ2-3; TRBD2 aligns across 8 bases. Germline trimming cut 0 bases from V and 3 bases from J; bases unmatched to any gene: 12. The germline V gene encodes CDR1 SGHDT and CDR2 YYEEEE. This CDR3 has 18 residues. This CDR3 is CASSLEGAGLAGTDTQYF. CDR3 nucleotide sequence: TGTGCCAGCAGCTTGGAAGGGGCTGGGCTAGCGGGTACAGATACGCAGTATTTT.

The chain uses TRBV7-6 and TRBJ2-1; 8 bases agree with TRBD2. Germline lookup yields CDR1 SGHVS and CDR2 FNYEAQ. Trimming at V came to 1 base and at J to 9 bases, leaving 8 bases not matched to a gene. The CDR3 loop spans 15 amino acids. CDR3 sequence (DNA): TGTGCCAGCAGCTTAGTACGGGAGGGCGGGAGTGAGCAGTTCTTC. It yields the protein CASSLVREGGSEQFF.

The chain uses TRBV7-2 and TRBJ1-3; tentative D call: TRBD1 (5 bases). CDR3 length equals 14 residues. V lost 2 bases and J 2 bases, leaving 7 bases between the germline ends. Germline V CDR1 and CDR2: SGHTA, FQGNSA. The CDR3 nucleotides read TGTGCCAGCAGCTTATTGGGGGCTGGAAACACCATATATTTT. This gives the protein CASSLLGAGNTIYF. Full variable domain (outside the CDR3, taken from reference TRBV7-2 and TRBJ1-3): GAGVSQSPSNKVTEKGKDVELRCDPISGHTALYWYRQSLGQGLEFLIYFQGNSAPDKSGLPSDRFSAERTGGSVSTLTIQRTQQEDSAVYLCASSLLGAGNTIYFGEGSWLTVV.

This clonotype was seen only a few times. The chain is built from TRBV10-2 and TRBJ2-2; no clear D gene. Germline CDR1 WSHSY, CDR2 SAAADI. The CDR3 is 14 residues long. Trimming took 8 bases from V and 0 from J, leaving 10 bases between them. CDR3 bases: TGCGCCAGCCTGGATTTCGCGAACACCGGGGAGCTGTTTTTT. Amino acid sequence: CASLDFANTGELFF.

The gene calls are TRBV28 and TRBJ2-7, with 9 bases matching TRBD2. The V segment lost 8 bases and the J segment 4 bases; nucleotides outside the gene matches: 12. The CDR3 loop spans 15 amino acids. CDR1 and CDR2 from the germline V gene are MDHEN and SYDVKM. The CDR3 sequence: CASRPGTAGGYEQYV. The CDR3 nucleotides are TGTGCCAGCCGACCGGGTACAGCGGGAGGTTACGAGCAGTACGTC.

This rearrangement joins TRBV5-1 to TRBJ1-1; D not certain. The CDR3 is made up of 15 amino acids. Germline CDR1 is SGHRS and CDR2 is YFSETQ. The V end lost 2 bases, the J end lost 1 base, and 12 bases lay between the germline ends. The CDR3 spells CASSLSSAANTEAFF. CDR3 nucleotides: TGCGCCAGCAGCTTATCGTCTGCGGCGAACACTGAAGCTTTCTTT. The whole variable domain, remainder taken from reference TRBV5-1 and TRBJ1-1, is KAGVTQTPRYLIKTRGQQVTLSCSPISGHRSVSWYQQTPGQGLQFLFEYFSETQRNKGNFPGRFSGRQFSNSRSEMNVSTLELGDSALYLCASSLSSAANTEAFFGQGTRLTVV.

The V and J genes are TRBV29-1 and TRBJ1-1; 7 bases align to TRBD1. Trimming removed 6 bases from V and 0 bases from J; junction bases left unmatched: 7. Germline CDR1 SQVTM, CDR2 ANQGSEA. CDR3 length: 14 residues. CDR3 sequence: CSVHWGQMNTEAFF. The CDR3 coding sequence is TGCAGCGTCCACTGGGGACAGATGAACACTGAAGCTTTCTTT.

The chain joins TRBV6-5 to TRBJ1-3; D call uncertain. Trimming took 0 bases from V and 0 from J, leaving 3 bases between them. The length of the CDR3 is 14 residues. Germline V gene sequence: CDR1 MNHEY, CDR2 SVGAGI. DNA of the CDR3: TGTGCCAGCAGTTACTCTTTCTCTGGAAACACCATATATTTT. Protein sequence: CASSYSFSGNTIYF.

The rearrangement joins TRBV2 to TRBJ2-3; D is perhaps TRBD2 (5 bases). The V and J ends lost 6 bases and 3 bases respectively, with 19 bases between them. The germline gives CDR1 SNHLY, CDR2 FYNNEI. The CDR3 sequence is 16 residues long. The CDR3 here is CASSDPASWRTDTQYF. The CDR3 DNA reads TGTGCCAGCAGCGACCCCGCTAGCTGGCGGACAGATACGCAGTATTTT.

The rearrangement links TRBV11-1 to TRBJ2-5; D is possibly TRBD1 (6 bases). Trimming removed 6 bases at V and 2 bases at J, with 16 bases between. Per the germline V gene, CDR1 is SGHAT and CDR2 is FQDESV (reference sequence). The CDR3 runs 15 residues. CDR3 DNA: TGTGCCAGCAGTCAAGTGGACAGCCTTCAAGAGACCCAGTACTTC. Protein product: CASSQVDSLQETQYF. Supplemented by reference TRBV11-1 and TRBJ2-5, the full variable domain reads EAEVAQSPRYKITEKSQAVAFWCDPISGHATLYWYRQILGQGPELLVQFQDESVVDDSQLPKDRFSAERLKGVDSTLKIQPAELGDSAMYLCASSQVDSLQETQYFGPGTRLLVL.

This clonotype was found a few times. The genes are TRBV28 and TRBJ1-2, with D perhaps TRBD1 (6 bases). The CDR3 consists of 13 residues. The V gene lost 8 bases and the J gene lost 6 bases, with 16 bases spanning the gap. CDR1 and CDR2 (germline): MDHEN, SYDVKM. In DNA, the CDR3 is TGTGCCAGCCGCTCTGGGACATCGGATGGCTACACCTTC. Translated: CASRSGTSDGYTF.

V is TRBV7-9 and J is TRBJ1-1; D is unclear. Per the germline V gene, CDR1 is SEHNR and CDR2 is FQNEAQ (reference sequence). V dropped 1 base and J dropped 2 bases, with 8 bases sitting between them. The CDR3 consists of 14 residues. The CDR3 spells CASSLGEPNTEAFF. The CDR3 DNA follows: TGTGCCAGCAGCTTAGGGGAACCTAACACTGAAGCTTTCTTT.